Following are 18 T cell receptor beta chains from one sample sequenced in a study of regulatory T cells in long-lasting Graves disease. Through Arm-PCR of CDR3 regions and iRepertoire HTBI primers, TCR beta libraries were built. Each CDR3 protein is one row after TCRdb ran MiXCR on the multiplex PCR reads. The sample yields about 440,000 distinct CDR3 sequences, about 17% seen once. Sample time point: newly diagnosed GD, antithyroid drugs for less than 3 months. PBMCs were the source of the RNA used for TCR sequencing. These data were likewise used in another study, on T cells in Graves' hyperthyroidism and ophthalmopathy.

Sequenced here: peripheral blood mononuclear cells (PBMCs), sampled at new diagnosis, from a patient treated with antithyroid drugs. Source of these receptors: a woman aged 18-35 years with Graves disease.

Points on this clonotype: One base away lies a much larger clone, so this may be a sequencing read error. The chain couples TRBV28 to TRBJ2-5, with D tentatively TRBD2 (6 bases). The CDR3 runs 14 residues. CDR1 is MDHEN and CDR2 is SYDVKM in the germline V gene. This CDR3 reads CASMGLPRGQTRYF. Written as DNA, the CDR3 is TGTGCCAGCATGGGACTCCCAAGAGGGCAGACCCGGTACTTC.

This clonotype showed up just a few times. The gene calls are TRBV7-9 and TRBJ2-3, with TRBD2 matching 10 bases. Germline V gives CDR1 SEHNR, CDR2 FQNEAQ (reference sequence). This CDR3 comprises 16 residues. V shed 5 bases, J shed 6 bases, and the junction held 11 bases outside the gene matches. CDR3 coding DNA: TGTGCCAGCAGCCTTGGAGTAGCGGGAGGATTCGATACGCAGTATTTT. This codes for CASSLGVAGGFDTQYF. Combining the CDR3 with reference TRBV7-9 and TRBJ2-3 gives the whole variable domain DTGVSQNPRHKITKRGQNVTFRCDPISEHNRLYWYRQTLGQGPEFLTYFQNEAQLEKSRLLSDRFSAERPKGSFSTLEIQRTEQGDSAMYLCASSLGVAGGFDTQYFGPGTRLTVL.

To note about this clonotype: This may be a read error, as it is one base from a much larger clone. The final CDR3 position lacks the conserved phenylalanine or tryptophan, pointing to a likely read error. CDR3 nucleotide sequence: TGTGCCAGCATTCTACGGACTGGGTACGGGGAGACCCAGTACCTC. This codes for CASILRTGYGETQYL. The chain has TRBV6-1 and TRBJ2-5; tentatively, D is TRBD2 (5 bases). Germline CDR1 reads MNHNS; CDR2 reads SASEGT. The V end was cut by 7 bases, the J end by 5 bases, with 20 bases between. The CDR3 is 15 residues long.

This clonotype was found many times. The rearrangement uses TRBV5-1 and TRBJ2-1; 9 nucleotides line up with TRBD1. The germline V gene has CDR1 SGHRS and CDR2 YFSETQ. CDR3 length: 15 residues. The J segment lost 4 bases and the V segment lost 4 bases, leaving 6 bases of the junction unmatched. Here the CDR3 reads CASSLRDRVYNEQFF. For the CDR3, the DNA is TGCGCCAGCAGCCTCCGGGACAGGGTGTACAATGAGCAGTTCTTC.

This clonotype has ten or more counts. The V gene is TRBV6-1, the J gene TRBJ1-2; possibly TRBD1 for D (5 bases). The ends were cut back, 2 bases at V and 6 bases at J, with 19 bases in the middle. In germline, CDR1 is MNHNS, CDR2 SASEGT. The CDR3 length is 16 residues. The CDR3 nucleotides are TGTGCCAGCAGTGAAACCCTCAACTTGGGGGGTAATGGCTACACCTTC. This translates into CASSETLNLGGNGYTF.

The V call is TRBV5-6, the J call TRBJ2-7, with D unresolved. Germline CDR1 SGHDT, CDR2 YYEEEE. The CDR3 has 15 amino acids. Trimming stripped 1 base from V and 2 bases from J, with 13 bases between. The CDR3 region is CASSLLSGPTYEQYF. Written as DNA, the CDR3 is TGTGCCAGCAGCTTGCTTTCCGGACCAACCTACGAGCAGTACTTC.

This clonotype was seen many times. V and J are TRBV6-2 or TRBV6-3 and TRBJ2-1; D call uncertain. V was trimmed by 2 bases and J by 3 bases, leaving 2 bases between them. The germline gives CDR1 MNHEY, CDR2 SVGEGT. The CDR3 extends over 12 amino acids. CDR3 nucleotides: TGTGCCAGCAGTTACAGCTACAATGAGCAGTTCTTC. Translation: CASSYSYNEQFF.

This chain links TRBV7-8 with TRBJ2-7; the match to TRBD1 covers 11 bases. The CDR3 totals 15 residues. J lost 3 bases, V lost 4 bases, and 5 bases had no gene match. Germline V gene data show CDR1 as SGHVS and CDR2 as FQNEAQ. The DNA of the CDR3 is TGTGCCAGCAGCTCGGACAGGGGGCCCCACTACGAGCAGTACTTC. This sequence encodes CASSSDRGPHYEQYF.

V usage is TRBV14 and J usage is TRBJ2-7, with D perhaps matching TRBD2 (5 bases). Trimming shortened V by 1 base and J by 4 bases, and 14 bases separated the two germline ends. The germline gives CDR1 SGHDN, CDR2 FVKESK. This CDR3 region has 15 residues. DNA for the CDR3: TGTGCCAGCAGCCAAGCAGGAAAAACGGGATACGAGCAGTACTTC. It translates to CASSQAGKTGYEQYF. The whole variable domain, filled in from reference TRBV14 and TRBJ2-7, reads EAGVTQFPSHSVIEKGQTVTLRCDPISGHDNLYWYRRVMGKEIKFLLHFVKESKQDESGMPNNRFLAERTGGTYSTLKVQPAELEDSGVYFCASSQAGKTGYEQYFGPGTRLTVT.

The CDR3 loop is CASSVSGETQYF. CDR3 DNA sequence: TGTGCCAGCAGCGTAAGTGGAGAGACCCAGTACTTC. This rearrangement joins TRBV9 to TRBJ2-5, with D uncertain. In germline, CDR1 is SGDLS, CDR2 YYNGEE. V was clipped by 1 base and J by 4 bases, with 5 bases between them. The CDR3 is 12 amino acids.

The table lists this clonotype with many counts. The chain uses TRBV5-1 and TRBJ2-2, with TRBD2 identical over 10 bases. The germline CDR1 and CDR2 sequences are SGHRS and YFSETQ. The CDR3 contains 16 residues. Trimming took 0 bases from V and 7 from J; bases not matched to a gene: 6. As DNA, the CDR3 is TGCGCCAGCAGCTTGGCTTCTAGCGGGAGCCACGGGGAGCTGTTTTTT. This codes for CASSLASSGSHGELFF.

The rearrangement uses TRBV4-1 and TRBJ2-1; possible D gene TRBD2, 5 bases. Germline CDR1 MGHRA, CDR2 YSYEKL. This CDR3 has 16 amino acids. V was trimmed by 0 bases and J by 5 bases, leaving 14 bases between them. The CDR3 DNA follows: TGCGCCAGCAGCCAAGAGGTGGGAGCAGTCGACAATGAGCAGTTCTTC. It codes for CASSQEVGAVDNEQFF.

The chain couples TRBV6-7 to TRBJ1-5; no clear D gene. TRBV6-7 is annotated as an ORF whose role is uncertain. This CDR3 is 14 amino acids long. V shed 0 bases and J shed 1 base, with 4 bases lying between them. The CDR3 reads CASSYSVSNQPQHF. The CDR3 nucleotides are TGTGCCAGCAGTTACTCGGTCAGCAATCAGCCCCAGCATTTT.

This clonotype has at least ten counts. This chain connects TRBV12-3 or TRBV12-4 to TRBJ2-3; 12 nucleotides line up with TRBD2. The CDR3 loop spans 17 amino acids. With V trimmed by 3 bases and J by 0 bases, 4 bases remained unmatched. Written as DNA, the CDR3 is TGTGCCAGCAGTTTCCCTAGCGGGAGGGCCAGCACAGATACGCAGTATTTT. Amino acid sequence: CASSFPSGRASTDTQYF.

The chain links TRBV2 to TRBJ2-2; D remains unclear. The CDR3 has 14 amino acids. Germline V gives CDR1 SNHLY, CDR2 FYNNEI. Trimming pared 4 bases from V and 6 bases from J, leaving 12 bases between. The CDR3 DNA sequence: TGTGCCAGCAGTGTAGCTCCACCACCCGGGGAGCTGTTTTTT. This encodes CASSVAPPPGELFF.

This clonotype has only a few counts. The chain couples TRBV7-2 to TRBJ2-7; 7 nucleotides line up with TRBD2. V gave up 5 bases and J gave up 4 bases; unmatched junction bases: 11. The CDR3 is made up of 15 amino acids. From germline, CDR1 is SGHTA and CDR2 FQGNSA. CDR3 bases: TGTGCCAGCAGCACCCCGAGCGGGAAGGCTTACGAGCAGTACTTC. This translates into CASSTPSGKAYEQYF.

Many counts were recorded for this clonotype. The rearrangement uses TRBV18 and TRBJ1-1; D ambiguous. The ends were cut back, 5 bases at V and 5 bases at J, with 12 bases in the middle. CDR3 length equals 13 residues. Germline V gives CDR1 KGHSH, CDR2 LQKENI. The CDR3 DNA follows: TGTGCCAGCTCAGGAGAGACCGGGACTGAAGCTTTCTTT. Translation gives CASSGETGTEAFF.

This clonotype was seen a handful of times. This chain links TRBV5-1 with TRBJ1-2; perhaps TRBD1 as D (6 bases). V lost 4 bases and J lost 7, with 11 bases in between. The CDR3 covers 12 residues. Germline assignment: CDR1 SGHRS and CDR2 YFSETQ. CDR3 sequence reads: CASSETGFGYTF. The DNA of the CDR3 is TGCGCCAGCAGCGAAACAGGGTTTGGCTACACCTTC.